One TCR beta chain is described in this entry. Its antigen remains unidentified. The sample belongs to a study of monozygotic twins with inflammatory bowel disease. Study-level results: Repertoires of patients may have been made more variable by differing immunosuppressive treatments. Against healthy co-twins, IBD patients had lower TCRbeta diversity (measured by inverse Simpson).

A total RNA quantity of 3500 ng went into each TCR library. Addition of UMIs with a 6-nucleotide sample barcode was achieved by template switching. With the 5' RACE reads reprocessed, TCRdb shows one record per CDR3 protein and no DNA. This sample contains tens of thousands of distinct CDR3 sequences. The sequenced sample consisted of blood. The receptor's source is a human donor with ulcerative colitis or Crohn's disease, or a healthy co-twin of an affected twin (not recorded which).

CDR3 sequence reads: CASGRNFGTDTQYF. The V gene is TRBV27, the J gene TRBJ2-3. The CDR3 runs to 14 residues. CDR1 and CDR2 from the germline V gene are MNHEY and SMNVEV (reference sequence).